The 2 T cell receptor beta chains reported below all come from one sample, sequenced in a study of T cell clones after liver transplantation. Here immunoSEQ multiplex PCR was the method, and the copy in TCRdb shows in-frame clones only, minus some. The data show roughly 80,000 clones, roughly 85% seen once. This specimen was CD4+ T cells from blood, taken 45 to 46 months after liver transplant. All receptors derive from a human patient who received a liver transplant. Some T cells may be graft donor cells.

The chain is built from TRBV18 and TRBJ2-2; 13 nucleotides align to TRBD2. V lost 6 bases to trimming and J lost 4 bases; unmatched junction nucleotides: 8. Germline CDR1 is KGHSH and CDR2 is LQKENI. The CDR3 runs 17 residues. The CDR3 spells CASSPRLAGGPTGELFF. For the CDR3, the DNA is TGTGCCAGCTCGCCTAGACTAGCGGGAGGTCCCACCGGGGAGCTGTTTTTT.

J is TRBJ2-5 and V is TRBV6-1; D gene unclear. V lost 0 bases and J lost 4, with 3 bases in between. The length of the CDR3 is 12 residues. The germline V gene has CDR1 MNHNS and CDR2 SASEGT. The CDR3 nucleotides are TGTGCCAGCAGTGAAGCGCTAGAGACCCAGTACTTC. Protein: CASSEALETQYF.